The 6 T cell receptor beta chains reported below all come from one sample, sequenced in a study of control samples from healthy donors and cancer patients (TCRdb year 2020). Preparation of the library involved the immunoSEQ multiplex PCR assay. Held by TCRdb, this immuneACCESS table contains in-frame sequences only and omits some clones. Under half of the omission traces to an unresolved V gene where checked; the cause of the rest is unknown. This sample has about 69,000 clones in its table, and about 80% of those were observed once. The ten largest clonotypes hold around 2.8% of the sample. Material for sequencing was PBMCs. These receptors were taken from a woman aged 45 to 65 with lung cancer.

The rearrangement links TRBV6-5 to TRBJ1-3, with D unclear. The CDR3 runs to 15 residues. Trimming left V 5 bases short and J 0 bases short, with 11 bases between. The germline V gene encodes CDR1 MNHEY and CDR2 SVGAGI. The CDR3 region has the DNA TGTGCCAGCAGTCTTGACGGAGACTCTGGAAACACCATATATTTT. Translation gives CASSLDGDSGNTIYF.

In its sample, this clone was seen a few times. This chain connects TRBV24-1 to TRBJ1-2; D gene uncertain. Trimming took off 4 bases at V and 4 bases at J, with 9 bases between the two ends. The CDR3 has 13 residues. Germline-derived CDR1 and CDR2 are KGHDR and SFDVKD. This CDR3 reads CATSESGVYGYTF. DNA for the CDR3: TGTGCCACCAGTGAGTCCGGAGTCTATGGCTACACCTTC.

The CDR3 DNA sequence: TGTGCCAGCAGCTCGACTGAGAACTCCTATAATTCACCCCTCCACTTT. It is translated as CASSSTENSYNSPLHF. The genes are TRBV7-9 and TRBJ1-6; D uncertain. The germline gives CDR1 SEHNR, CDR2 FQNEAQ (reference sequence). The CDR3 runs 16 residues. Trimming took off 4 bases at V and 0 bases at J, with 10 bases between the two ends.

This sequence joins TRBV5-5 and TRBJ2-7; 9 bases align to TRBD1. This CDR3 region has 14 residues. CDR1 and CDR2 from the germline V gene are SGHKS and YYEKEE (reference sequence). Unmatched junction bases numbered 6, after V lost 4 bases and J lost 4 bases. In DNA form, the CDR3 reads TGTGCCAGCAGCCTTCAGGACAGGGGATACGAGCAGTACTTC. Translation: CASSLQDRGYEQYF.

V and J are TRBV6-5 and TRBJ1-1; 9 bases map to TRBD1. The J segment lost 10 bases and the V segment lost 5 bases, leaving 2 bases of the junction unmatched. The germline CDR1 and CDR2 sequences are MNHEY and SVGAGI. The CDR3 is 11 amino acids. The CDR3 region has the DNA TGTGCCAGCAGTCAGACAGGGGGAGCTTTCTTT. Translating it yields CASSQTGGAFF.

This sequence joins TRBV5-6 and TRBJ2-3; D unresolved. V was trimmed by 4 bases and J by 0 bases, leaving 9 bases between them. The CDR3 has 14 amino acids. CDR1 and CDR2 (germline): SGHDT, YYEEEE. This CDR3 is CASSGKLSTDTQYF. CDR3 nucleotides: TGTGCCAGCAGCGGCAAGCTCAGCACAGATACGCAGTATTTT.